Detailed here is one T cell receptor beta chain. Amplified regions were TCR beta CDR3 sequences from RNA transcripts. HTBI primers were employed in a first-round RT-PCR of the TCR CDR3. TCRdb fed the multiplex PCR reads into MiXCR, producing one record per CDR3 protein. The sample contains about 640,000 distinct CDR3 sequences, 20% to 25% of which appear only once. This CDR3 is built from 16 residues. With V trimmed by 0 bases and J by 0 bases, 7 bases remained unmatched. Looked up from germline, CDR1 is DFQATT and CDR2 is SNEGSKA (reference sequence). This record comes from a study of T cells in Graves' hyperthyroidism and ophthalmopathy.

The TCR originated in a man aged 30 to 45 with Graves' ophthalmopathy. The chain carries TRBV20-1 and TRBJ2-7; TRBD1 matches 8 bases. The source material was blood. The CDR3 is CSARESGGSHSYEQYF. As DNA, the CDR3 is TGCAGTGCTAGAGAGTCAGGGGGCTCGCACTCCTACGAGCAGTACTTC.